This TCR beta chain was obtained from a study of CD8 T cells in Susac syndrome (dated by TCRdb to between 2018 and 2021). General notes on the study: Whether CD8+ T cell activation and differentiation in Susac syndrome was antigen driven was tested using repertoire sequencing. The study compared CD8+ T cell repertoire clonality among 12 healthy donors, around 14 Susac syndrome patients and fewer than 19 multiple sclerosis patients. What the work shows at the level of the full study, not this receptor alone: The TCR sequencing and HLA analysis was acknowledged to have included a relatively small number of individuals.

Peripheral blood CD8+ and CD4+ T cells from healthy donors, Susac syndrome patients and multiple sclerosis patients were profiled using high-throughput TCR beta sequencing. The multiple sclerosis controls were treatment-naive patients who had stable or active relapsing-remitting disease and met the revised McDonald criteria. Bulk CD8+ and CD4+ T cells were purified magnetically by negative isolation, whereas CD8+ TEMRA cells were enriched by FACS. Blood was collected in EDTA tubes and processed within 24 hours, with PBMCs isolated through density gradient centrifugation. PBMCs destined for TCR sequencing were cryopreserved in liquid nitrogen and later thawed in a 37 °C water bath. A purity of at least 90% was achieved for sorted or isolated CD4+, CD8+ and CD8+ TEMRA cells. Notes on this clonotype: What antigen it recognizes has not been identified. Nothing much larger sits one base from this clone, and base qualities are not available.

RNA was extracted using the RNeasy kit, and about 0.45 to 1 ug of the RNA was reverse transcribed with random hexamers. The immunoSEQ multiplex PCR assay, which covers 54 Vbeta and 13 Jbeta segments, was used to amplify TCR beta CDR3 regions. To correct PCR amplification bias, a synthetic template baseline was used for both primer optimization and computational correction. Processing in the source paper ran as follows. Only productive sequences were kept, with reads annotated to V, D and J genes according to IMGT and analyzed in immunoSEQ Analyzer. Clonality was computed as one minus Shannon entropy normalized by log2 of the number of productive unique sequences. For each patient and control, public and private clones were evaluated within the 100 most prevalent clones. Clones were defined as Susac-specific when absent from the healthy and MS cohorts, from 1052 published viral clones and from other ImmuneACCESS disease sequences. TCRdb's own reprocessing of the public reads used fastp at Q25 and MiXCR and kept productive beta chains. Each entry is one CDR3 protein sequence, shown with its most common DNA and genes. The V and J calls here are based on TCRdb, not the publication. Counted in this sample were about 400,000 distinct CDR3 sequences; approximately 85% of them appeared once. In total, the top ten clones hold 0.12% of the sample.

The source is a human donor with multiple sclerosis. The sample was CD8+ T cells from PBMCs.

The nucleotides are TGTGCCAGCAGCTTCGGCGGGACAGGGGACCACACTGAAGCTTTCTTT. Its protein reads: CASSFGGTGDHTEAFF. Here the chain combines TRBV5-6 and TRBJ1-1; 10 bases in the middle match TRBD1. Trimming accounts for 2 bases at V and 3 bases at J, while the number of junction bases matched to no gene is 7. From the germline V gene, CDR1 is SGHDT and CDR2 is YYEEEE. The CDR3 measures 16 amino acids from cysteine to phenylalanine. Of all the DNA, just the CDR3 is kept, 48 bases in frame from base 1.